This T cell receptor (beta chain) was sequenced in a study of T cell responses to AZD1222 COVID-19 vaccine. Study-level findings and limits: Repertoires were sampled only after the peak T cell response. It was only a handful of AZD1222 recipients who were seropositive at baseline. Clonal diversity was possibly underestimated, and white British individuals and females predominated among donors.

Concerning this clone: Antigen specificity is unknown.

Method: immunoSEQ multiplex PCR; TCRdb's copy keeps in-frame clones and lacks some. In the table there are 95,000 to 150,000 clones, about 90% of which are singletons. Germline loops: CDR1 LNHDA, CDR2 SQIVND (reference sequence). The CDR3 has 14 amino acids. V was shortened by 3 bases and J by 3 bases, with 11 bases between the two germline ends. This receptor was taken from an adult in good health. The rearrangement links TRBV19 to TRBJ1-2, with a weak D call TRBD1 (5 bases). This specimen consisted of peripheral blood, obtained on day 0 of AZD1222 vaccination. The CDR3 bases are TGTGCCAGTAGTATCTTGGGGCCAGACTATGGCTACACCTTC. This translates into CASSILGPDYGYTF.